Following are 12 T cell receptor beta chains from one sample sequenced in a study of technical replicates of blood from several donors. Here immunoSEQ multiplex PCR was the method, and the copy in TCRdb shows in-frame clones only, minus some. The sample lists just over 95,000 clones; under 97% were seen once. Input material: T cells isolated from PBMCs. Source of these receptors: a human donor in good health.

This CDR3 is CASSLRFNRETYEQYF. As DNA, the CDR3 is TGCGCCAGCAGCTTGCGGTTCAACAGAGAGACCTACGAGCAGTACTTC. The J gene is TRBJ2-7, the V gene TRBV5-1; D uncertain. This CDR3 has 16 residues. Trimming stripped 1 base from V and 2 bases from J, with 16 bases between. Per the germline V gene, CDR1 is SGHRS and CDR2 is YFSETQ. Using reference TRBV5-1 and TRBJ2-7 for the parts outside the CDR3, the full variable domain is KAGVTQTPRYLIKTRGQQVTLSCSPISGHRSVSWYQQTPGQGLQFLFEYFSETQRNKGNFPGRFSGRQFSNSRSEMNVSTLELGDSALYLCASSLRFNRETYEQYFGPGTRLTVT.

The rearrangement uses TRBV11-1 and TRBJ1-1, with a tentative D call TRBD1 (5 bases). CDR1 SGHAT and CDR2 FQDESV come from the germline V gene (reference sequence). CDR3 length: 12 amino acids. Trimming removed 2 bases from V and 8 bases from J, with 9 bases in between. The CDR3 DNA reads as TGTGCCAGCAGCTTACTACGGGGGGAAGCTTTCTTT. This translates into CASSLLRGEAFF.

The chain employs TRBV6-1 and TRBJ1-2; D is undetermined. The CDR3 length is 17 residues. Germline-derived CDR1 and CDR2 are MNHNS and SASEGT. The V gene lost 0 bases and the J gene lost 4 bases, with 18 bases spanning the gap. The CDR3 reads CASSEARSVSPIYGYTF. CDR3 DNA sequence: TGTGCCAGCAGTGAAGCTCGAAGCGTCTCCCCCATCTATGGCTACACCTTC.

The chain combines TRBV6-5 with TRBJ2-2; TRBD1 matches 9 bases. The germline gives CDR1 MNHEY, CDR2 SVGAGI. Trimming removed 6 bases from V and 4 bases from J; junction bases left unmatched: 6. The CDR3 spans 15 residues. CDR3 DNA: TGTGCCAGCAGGCGGGACAGGGTGGGCACCGGGGAGCTGTTTTTT. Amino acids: CASRRDRVGTGELFF.

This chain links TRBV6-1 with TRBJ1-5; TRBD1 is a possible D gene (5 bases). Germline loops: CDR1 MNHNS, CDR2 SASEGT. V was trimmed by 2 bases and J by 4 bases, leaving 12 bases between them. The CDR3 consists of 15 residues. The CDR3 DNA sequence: TGTGCCAGCAGTGAAATGGGGCAGGGTAATCAGCCCCAGCATTTT. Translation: CASSEMGQGNQPQHF.

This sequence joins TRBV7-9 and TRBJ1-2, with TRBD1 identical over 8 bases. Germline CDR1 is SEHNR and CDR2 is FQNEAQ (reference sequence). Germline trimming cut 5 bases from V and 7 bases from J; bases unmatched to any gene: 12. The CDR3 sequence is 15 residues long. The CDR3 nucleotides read TGTGCCAGCAGCCCAAAGGTCGGACAGGGAAGTGGCTACACCTTC. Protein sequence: CASSPKVGQGSGYTF.

CDR3 bases: TGTGCCAGCAGCCTCCCGGCGACAGTTGAAGCTTTCTTT. It is translated as CASSLPATVEAFF. The chain is built from TRBV11-3 and TRBJ1-1; D might be TRBD1 (5 bases). This CDR3 spans 13 amino acids. Germline-derived CDR1 and CDR2 are SGHNT and YENEEA. With 5 bases removed from V and 7 bases from J, the gap between germline ends came to 14 bases. The variable domain in full, completed from reference TRBV11-3 and TRBJ1-1, reads EAGVVQSPRYKIIEKKQPVAFWCNPISGHNTLYWYLQNLGQGPELLIRYENEEAVDDSQLPKDRFSAERLKGVDSTLKIQPAELGDSAVYLCASSLPATVEAFFGQGTRLTVV.

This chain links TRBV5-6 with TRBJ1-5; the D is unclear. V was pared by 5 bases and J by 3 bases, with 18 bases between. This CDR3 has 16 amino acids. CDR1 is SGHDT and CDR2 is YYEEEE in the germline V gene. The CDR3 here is CASRYYGESNNQPQHF. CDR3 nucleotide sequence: TGTGCCAGCAGATACTACGGGGAGAGCAACAATCAGCCCCAGCATTTT. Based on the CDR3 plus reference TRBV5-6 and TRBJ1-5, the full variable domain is DAGVTQSPTHLIKTRGQQVTLRCSPKSGHDTVSWYQQALGQGPQFIFQYYEEEERQRGNFPDRFSGHQFPNYSSELNVNALLLGDSALYLCASRYYGESNNQPQHFGDGTRLSIL.

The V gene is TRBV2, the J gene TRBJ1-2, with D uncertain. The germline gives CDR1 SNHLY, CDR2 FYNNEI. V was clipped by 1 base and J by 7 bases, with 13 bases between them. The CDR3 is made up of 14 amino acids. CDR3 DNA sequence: TGTGCCAGCAGTGAAGGTGACGGGTCGGGTGGCTACACCTTC. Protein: CASSEGDGSGGYTF.

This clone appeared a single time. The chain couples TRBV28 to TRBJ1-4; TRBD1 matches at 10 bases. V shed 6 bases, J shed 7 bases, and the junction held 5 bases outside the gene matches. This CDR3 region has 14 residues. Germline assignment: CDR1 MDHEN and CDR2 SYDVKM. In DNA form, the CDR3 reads TGTGCCAGCAGCCATGGGACAGGGGCTGAAAAACTGTTTTTT. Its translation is CASSHGTGAEKLFF.

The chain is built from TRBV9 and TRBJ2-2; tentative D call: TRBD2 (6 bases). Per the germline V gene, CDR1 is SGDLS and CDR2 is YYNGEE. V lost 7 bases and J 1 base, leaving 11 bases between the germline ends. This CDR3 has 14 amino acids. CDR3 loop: CASAGTRNTGELFF. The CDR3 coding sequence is TGTGCCAGCGCCGGGACTCGGAACACCGGGGAGCTGTTTTTT.

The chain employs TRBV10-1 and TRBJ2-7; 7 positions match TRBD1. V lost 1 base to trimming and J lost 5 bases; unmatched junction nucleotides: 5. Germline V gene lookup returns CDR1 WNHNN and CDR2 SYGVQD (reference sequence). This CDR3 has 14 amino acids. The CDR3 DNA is TGCGCCAGCAGTGAGTTTAGACAGGGCCACGAGCAGTACTTC. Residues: CASSEFRQGHEQYF.